The source of this TCR beta chain is a study of shared T cell receptors in the human thymus (dated by TCRdb to the early 2020s). Turning to the overall study: The study examined how the human thymus generates shared, self-reactive T-cell receptor alpha chains.

This clone was counted a single time. This clone's antigen is unknown. Per-base quality was not reported, and no clone a single base away is much larger than it. Reading the germline V gene gives CDR1 LGHNT and CDR2 FRNRAP. V sheds 0 bases and J sheds 4 bases, leaving 13 bases between their ends. Measured from the cysteine to the phenylalanine, the CDR3 is 16 residues long. The entry retains the CDR3 DNA only, 48 bases that are in frame from base 1. Library preparation was by the immunoSEQ multiplex PCR assay. TCRdb provides this immuneACCESS table in a form limited to in-frame rearrangements. Some clones are lacking; in checked studies, under half of them reflect an unresolved V gene, and why the rest are absent is not known. The sample table contains hundreds of thousands of clones; only one count was recorded for roughly 90% of them. The ten largest clones take up around 0.01% of the sample. This sample also appeared in a second study, on human thymus T cells. The second study reports: In Finland, the donors were immunologically healthy infants who were having open corrective cardiac surgery for congenital heart defects. Thymus tissue was obtained as surgical resects removed during corrective cardiac surgery. Usage of V and J gene segments appeared to be biased in both the thymic and the peripheral blood repertoires. The related research reported highly overlapping thymic TCR repertoires among unrelated individuals. The study used eight infant thymus samples plus four related peripheral blood samples to characterize TCR alpha and beta repertoires. The infant donors were about 7 to 244 days old, and the cohort included six or seven males and a couple of females. Thymocytes were freed from the tissue by mechanical means and kept at -70 degrees C as pellets of roughly 9-30 million cells. A QIAsymphony instrument was used to extract genomic DNA from frozen cell pellets. Using the immunoSEQ multiplex PCR assay, the TCRB and TCRAD loci were amplified from a standardized quantity of quality-controlled genomic DNA. Amplicons spanned the V(D)J region at a length sufficient to cover the CDR3 and identify V and J genes. Amplicon sequencing was performed on an Illumina platform through the commercial immunoSEQ service. Primer bias and sequencing errors were corrected as previously described, and TCRAD and TCRB were defined on the basis of the IMGT database. Analysis of the repertoires was done with immunoSEQ Analyzer 3.0 and VDJTools and included basic statistics, V/J segment usage, diversity estimates, rarefaction and pairwise overlap. To estimate diversity, the Chao1, ChaoE, Efron-Thisted, Shannon and inverse Simpson indices were applied, and diversity was also estimated on datasets down-sampled to the smallest sample. Repertoire overlap used strict matching of CDR3 nucleotide sequence, V gene and J gene, with Jaccard-based multidimensional scaling clustering. Thymus samples yielded on average approximately 800,000 unique TCRB clonotypes, compared with roughly 92,000 from blood samples.

The TCR originated in a boy in the first two years of life with a congenital heart defect. Donor details come from another sample of the same person, matched by shared clones. Sequencing used thymocytes. This sequence uses TRBV12-5 and TRBJ1-5; tentative D gene TRBD1, with 6 bases matching. Here the CDR3 is given as CASGLVQDRRNQPQHF. The nucleotides are TGTGCTAGTGGTTTGGTACAAGACAGGAGAAATCAGCCCCAGCATTTT. The reference TRBV12-5 and TRBJ1-5 proteins fill in what lies around the CDR3, so the full variable domain reads DARVTQTPRHKVTEMGQEVTMRCQPILGHNTVFWYRQTMMQGLELLAYFRNRAPLDDSGMPKDRFSAEMPDATLATLKIQPSEPRDSAVYFCASGLVQDRRNQPQHFGDGTRLSIL.